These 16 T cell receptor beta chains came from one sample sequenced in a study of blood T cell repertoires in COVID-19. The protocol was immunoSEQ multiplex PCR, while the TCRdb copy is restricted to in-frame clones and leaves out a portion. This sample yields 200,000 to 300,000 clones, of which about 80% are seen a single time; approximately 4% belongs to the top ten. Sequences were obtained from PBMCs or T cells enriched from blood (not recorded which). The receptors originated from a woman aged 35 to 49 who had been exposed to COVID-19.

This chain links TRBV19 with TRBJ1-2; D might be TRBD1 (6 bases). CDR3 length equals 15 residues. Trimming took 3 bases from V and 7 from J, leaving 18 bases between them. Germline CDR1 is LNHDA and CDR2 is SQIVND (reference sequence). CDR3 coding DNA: TGTGCCAGTAGTATCCTGGGGGCGAATAGCCGTGGCTACACCTTC. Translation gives CASSILGANSRGYTF.

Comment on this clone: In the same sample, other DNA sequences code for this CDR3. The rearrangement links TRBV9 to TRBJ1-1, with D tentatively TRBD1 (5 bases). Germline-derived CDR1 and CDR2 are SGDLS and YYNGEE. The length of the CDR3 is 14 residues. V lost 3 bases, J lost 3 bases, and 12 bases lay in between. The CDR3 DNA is TGTGCCAGCAGCGCCTTTGAAGGGGACACTGAAGCTTTCTTT. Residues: CASSAFEGDTEAFF.

The CDR3 coding sequence is TGTGCCAGCAGTGGGGGCTTGACTGAAGCTTTCTTT. Encoded protein: CASSGGLTEAFF. V usage is TRBV28 and J usage is TRBJ1-1; a possible D gene is TRBD1 (6 bases). Germline-derived CDR1 and CDR2 are MDHEN and SYDVKM. The CDR3 sequence is 12 residues long. Trimming took off 5 bases at V and 5 bases at J, with 9 bases between the two ends.

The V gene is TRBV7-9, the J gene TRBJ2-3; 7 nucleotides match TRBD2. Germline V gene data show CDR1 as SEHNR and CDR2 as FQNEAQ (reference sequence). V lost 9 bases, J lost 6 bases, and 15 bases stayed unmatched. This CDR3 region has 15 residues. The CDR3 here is CASTLRAGLGDTQYF. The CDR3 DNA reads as TGTGCCAGTACCTTACGAGCGGGGTTGGGGGATACGCAGTATTTT.

The CDR3 loop is CATSDSRDRVHDEQFF. CDR3 in DNA: TGTGCCACCAGTGATTCCCGGGACAGGGTTCACGATGAGCAGTTCTTC. The V gene is TRBV24-1, the J gene TRBJ2-1; the match to TRBD1 covers 9 bases. V dropped 2 bases and J dropped 8; count of bases not matched to a gene: 9. The CDR3 spans 16 residues. Germline V lookup: CDR1 KGHDR, CDR2 SFDVKD.

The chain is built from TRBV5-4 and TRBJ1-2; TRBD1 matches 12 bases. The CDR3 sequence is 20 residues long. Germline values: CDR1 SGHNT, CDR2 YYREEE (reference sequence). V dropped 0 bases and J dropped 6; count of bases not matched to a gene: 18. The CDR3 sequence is CASSLGPSPSSGTGGDGYTF. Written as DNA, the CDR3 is TGTGCCAGCAGCTTGGGGCCTTCACCTAGCAGTGGGACAGGGGGCGATGGCTACACCTTC.

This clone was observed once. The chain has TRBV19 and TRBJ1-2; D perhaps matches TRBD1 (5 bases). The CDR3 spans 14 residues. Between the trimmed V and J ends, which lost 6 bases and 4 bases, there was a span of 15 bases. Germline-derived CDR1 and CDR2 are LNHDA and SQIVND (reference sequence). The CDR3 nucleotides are TGTGCCAGTAGGCTACGAAACAGGTTCTATGGCTACACCTTC. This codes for CASRLRNRFYGYTF.

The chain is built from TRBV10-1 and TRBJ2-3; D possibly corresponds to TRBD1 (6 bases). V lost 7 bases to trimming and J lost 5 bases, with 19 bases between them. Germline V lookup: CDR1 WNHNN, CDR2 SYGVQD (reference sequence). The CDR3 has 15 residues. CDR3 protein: CASIPNRGWVDTQYF. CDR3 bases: TGCGCCAGCATTCCCAATAGGGGGTGGGTAGATACGCAGTATTTT.

CDR3 sequence (DNA): TGCGCCAGCAGGAAGGGGGACACCATATATTTT. Translating it yields CASRKGDTIYF. This sequence joins TRBV5-1 and TRBJ1-3; tentatively, D is TRBD1 (6 bases). CDR1 and CDR2 (germline): SGHRS, YFSETQ. Trimming stripped 5 bases from V and 8 bases from J, with 8 bases between. This CDR3 is 11 amino acids long.

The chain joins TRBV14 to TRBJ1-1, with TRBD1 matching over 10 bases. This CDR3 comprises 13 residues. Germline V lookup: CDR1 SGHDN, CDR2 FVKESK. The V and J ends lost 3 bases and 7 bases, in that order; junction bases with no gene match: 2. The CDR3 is CASSQGQGFEAFF. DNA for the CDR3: TGTGCCAGCAGCCAGGGACAGGGGTTTGAAGCTTTCTTT.

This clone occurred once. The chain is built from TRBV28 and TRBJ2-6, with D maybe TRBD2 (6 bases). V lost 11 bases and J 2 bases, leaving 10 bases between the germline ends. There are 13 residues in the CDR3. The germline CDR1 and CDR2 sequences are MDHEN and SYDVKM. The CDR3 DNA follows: TGTGCCGTCTGGGGGGCTGGGGCCAACGTCCTGACTTTC. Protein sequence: CAVWGAGANVLTF.

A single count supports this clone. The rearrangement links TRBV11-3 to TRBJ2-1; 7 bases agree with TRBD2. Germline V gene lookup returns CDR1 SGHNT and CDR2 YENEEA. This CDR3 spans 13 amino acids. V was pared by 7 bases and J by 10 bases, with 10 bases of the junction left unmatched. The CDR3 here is CASTLGPGGEQFF. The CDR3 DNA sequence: TGTGCCAGCACCCTAGGGCCCGGGGGGGAGCAGTTCTTC.

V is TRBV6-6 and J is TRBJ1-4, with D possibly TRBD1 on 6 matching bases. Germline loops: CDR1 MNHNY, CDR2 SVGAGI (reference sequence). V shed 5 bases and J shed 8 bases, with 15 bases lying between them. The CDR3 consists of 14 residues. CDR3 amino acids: CASSGTGRGEKLFF. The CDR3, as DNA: TGTGCCAGCAGTGGAACGGGAAGGGGGGAAAAACTGTTTTTT.

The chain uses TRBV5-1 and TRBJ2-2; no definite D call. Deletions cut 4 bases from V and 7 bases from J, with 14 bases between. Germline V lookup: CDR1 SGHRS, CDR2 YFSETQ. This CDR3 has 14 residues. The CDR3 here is CASSPNYRGGELFF. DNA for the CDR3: TGCGCCAGCAGCCCCAACTATCGCGGCGGGGAGCTGTTTTTT.

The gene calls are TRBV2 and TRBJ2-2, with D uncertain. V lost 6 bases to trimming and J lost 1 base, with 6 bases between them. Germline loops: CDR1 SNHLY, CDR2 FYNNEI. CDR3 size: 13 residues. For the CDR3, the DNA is TGTGCCAGCAGCCCAATGAACACCGGGGAGCTGTTTTTT. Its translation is CASSPMNTGELFF.

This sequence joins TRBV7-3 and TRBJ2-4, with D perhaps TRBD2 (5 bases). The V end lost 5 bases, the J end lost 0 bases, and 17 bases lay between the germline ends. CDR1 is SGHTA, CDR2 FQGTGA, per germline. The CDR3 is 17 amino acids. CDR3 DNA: TGTGCCAGCAGCCCCGAGGGTCTCGGTTTAGCCAAAAACATTCAGTACTTC. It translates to CASSPEGLGLAKNIQYF.